These T cell receptor beta chains were read from a single sample in a study of T-cell memory formation after mild COVID-19. Each CDR3 protein gets one entry after TCRdb re-called the 5' RACE reads with MiXCR. The sample has 120,000 to 150,000 distinct CDR3 sequences, under 7% seen once. The specimen sequenced was PBMCs or a T cell subset sorted from them (not recorded which). These receptors all stem from an adult woman who had mild COVID-19 (a few samples of this study predate the infection). Cell type and time point are not known. The CDR3 runs from the conserved cysteine through the conserved F or W. The D gene is left open where the match is weak. A row's size may be missing; if present it is once, few, many or a size class.

clone size,D gene,J gene,V gene,CDR3 protein,CDR3 DNA
.,.,TRBJ1-1,TRBV20-1,CSASEIKFNAEAFF,TGCAGTGCTAGTGAAATAAAGTTCAACGCTGAAGCTTTCTTT
many,TRBD2,TRBJ2-1,TRBV18,CASSPALVAGGTDNEQFF,TGTGCCAGCTCACCAGCGTTGGTAGCGGGGGGGACGGACAATGAGCAGTTCTTC
.,.,TRBJ2-2,TRBV5-1,CASSLTAPGTGELFF,TGCGCCAGCAGCTTGACGGCCCCGGGCACCGGGGAGCTGTTTTTT
many,.,TRBJ2-7,TRBV7-2,CASSRAIAPSYEQYF,TGTGCCAGCAGCCGTGCCATAGCGCCCTCCTACGAGCAGTACTTC
.,TRBD1,TRBJ1-6,TRBV3-1,CASSQAGGISSSYNSPLHF,TGTGCCAGCAGCCAAGCAGGGGGCATCTCGAGCTCCTATAATTCACCCCTCCACTTT
.,.,TRBJ2-7,TRBV11-2,CASSSYRSSYEQYF,TGTGCCAGCAGCTCGTACAGGAGCTCCTACGAGCAGTACTTC
few,TRBD1,TRBJ2-7,TRBV27,CASRPGISGGGYEQYF,TGTGCCAGCAGACCCGGTATATCAGGGGGCGGCTACGAGCAGTACTTC
many,.,TRBJ2-1,TRBV5-6,CASSLSDYVRQQFF,TGTGCCAGCAGCTTAAGTGACTATGTTCGGCAGCAGTTCTTC
.,TRBD1,TRBJ2-7,TRBV6-5,CASTRTGIGSYEQYF,TGTGCCAGCACCCGGACAGGGATCGGGTCCTACGAGCAGTACTTC
.,.,TRBJ1-5,TRBV20-1,CSAKGGDQQPQHF,TGCAGTGCTAAAGGGGGAGATCAACAGCCCCAGCATTTT
.,.,TRBJ1-1,TRBV12-3/TRBV12-4,CASRPRQVYRITEAFF,TGTGCCAGCAGACCCCGCCAGGTTTATAGGATAACTGAAGCTTTCTTT
many,TRBD1,TRBJ2-7,TRBV7-2,CASSYSGQGNYEQYF,TGTGCCAGCAGCTACTCGGGACAGGGGAACTACGAGCAGTACTTC
many,.,TRBJ2-2,TRBV4-1,CASSQVELITGELFF,TGCGCCAGCAGCCAAGTGGAGCTTATCACCGGGGAGCTGTTTTTT
.,.,TRBJ1-2,TRBV7-3,CASSLSAQSYGYTF,TGTGCCAGCAGCTTATCGGCGCAGAGCTATGGCTACACCTTC
few,TRBD1,TRBJ2-5,TRBV29-1,CSVIRGFQETQYF,TGCAGCGTGATCAGGGGGTTTCAAGAGACCCAGTACTTC
many,.,TRBJ2-1,TRBV20-1,CSATLSARGPYNEQFF,TGCAGTGCTACCCTAAGCGCGCGGGGCCCCTACAATGAGCAGTTCTTC
many,.,TRBJ2-2,TRBV24-1,CATQGPGTGELFF,TGTGCCACCCAGGGACCTGGCACCGGGGAGCTGTTTTTT
.,TRBD1,TRBJ1-1,TRBV30,CAWKGDRILNTEAFF,TGTGCCTGGAAGGGGGACAGAATCCTGAACACTGAAGCTTTCTTT
many,.,TRBJ2-7,TRBV12-3/TRBV12-4,CASSPRTESYEQYF,TGTGCCAGCAGTCCTCGGACAGAATCCTACGAGCAGTACTTC
many,TRBD1,TRBJ2-1,TRBV7-9,CASSYLTGGSTYNEQFF,TGTGCCAGCAGCTACCTCACAGGGGGCAGTACCTACAATGAGCAGTTCTTC
few,.,TRBJ2-1,TRBV6-2/TRBV6-3,CASSTRGSKNEQFF,TGTGCCAGCAGTACCAGGGGTTCAAAAAATGAGCAGTTCTTC
many,.,TRBJ2-5,TRBV23-1,CASSPGAGETQYF,TGCGCCAGCTCCCCAGGTGCAGGAGAGACCCAGTACTTC
few,.,TRBJ2-3,TRBV7-9,CASSHRVTDTQYF,TGTGCCAGCAGCCACAGGGTCACAGATACGCAGTATTTT
few,TRBD1,TRBJ1-6,TRBV20-1,CSASLDRGNSPLHF,TGCAGTGCTAGCCTAGACAGGGGGAATTCACCCCTCCACTTT
few,TRBD1,TRBJ2-3,TRBV5-1,CASSALTGPDTQYF,TGCGCCAGCAGCGCCCTGACAGGGCCAGATACGCAGTATTTT